The 12 T cell receptor beta chains below were found in one sample sequenced in a study of blood T cell repertoires in COVID-19. Sequencing used immunoSEQ multiplex PCR; TCRdb keeps in-frame clones, though not all of them. The data contain around 97,000 clones, roughly 87% of them seen just once; the ten biggest clones take up roughly 6.2%. The sample taken for sequencing was peripheral blood. The receptors come from a human donor in a cohort sampled during active COVID-19.

The J gene is TRBJ1-2, the V gene TRBV19; the D gene is possibly TRBD1 (5 bases). The CDR3 is 16 amino acids. Germline CDR1 is LNHDA and CDR2 is SQIVND (reference sequence). V was clipped by 4 bases and J by 13 bases, with 28 bases between them. The CDR3 DNA sequence: TGTGCCAGTAGTAGCCTAGCGGGGCACATCTCTCAACACCTCACCTTC. Protein: CASSSLAGHISQHLTF.

The chain carries TRBV6-5 and TRBJ2-1; 8 bases fit TRBD2. J was trimmed by 3 bases and V by 0 bases; bases with no gene match: 1. Per the germline V gene, CDR1 is MNHEY and CDR2 is SVGAGI. The CDR3 has 15 residues. The CDR3 nucleotides are TGTGCCAGCAGTTACTCAAGCGGGAGCTACAATGAGCAGTTCTTC. Protein sequence: CASSYSSGSYNEQFF.

The chain joins TRBV6-5 to TRBJ2-7; the match to TRBD1 covers 8 bases. With V trimmed by 4 bases and J by 3 bases, 8 bases remained unmatched. The CDR3 has 15 amino acids. Germline CDR1 is MNHEY and CDR2 is SVGAGI. CDR3 bases: TGTGCCAGCAGTTCCGGACAGGGAAAAAGCTACGAGCAGTACTTC. Translated, it gives CASSSGQGKSYEQYF.

The chain links TRBV11-2 to TRBJ2-2; no clear D. V was cut by 3 bases and J by 1 base, with 12 bases left in between. CDR3 size: 16 residues. CDR1 and CDR2 from the germline V gene are SGHAT and FQNNGV. As DNA, the CDR3 is TGTGCCAGCAGCTTTGGCCTTACGATGAACACCGGGGAGCTGTTTTTT. Its protein is CASSFGLTMNTGELFF.

The chain joins TRBV28 to TRBJ2-7; D unclear. CDR1 and CDR2 from the germline V gene are MDHEN and SYDVKM. The CDR3 consists of 14 residues. V lost 6 bases and J lost 3, with 15 bases in between. CDR3 in DNA: TGTGCCAGCAGCCTCCCAGACAAGTTCTACGAGCAGTACTTC. It encodes CASSLPDKFYEQYF.

The chain links TRBV27 to TRBJ1-2; TRBD1 matches 7 bases. This CDR3 region has 15 residues. Germline V gene lookup returns CDR1 MNHEY and CDR2 SMNVEV (reference sequence). Germline trimming cut 3 bases from V and 7 bases from J; bases unmatched to any gene: 11. Written as DNA, the CDR3 is TGTGCCAGCAGTTTGGACGGGACAGCCATCTTTGGCTACACCTTC. Amino acids: CASSLDGTAIFGYTF.

The chain employs TRBV10-3 and TRBJ2-7, with TRBD2 as a possible D gene (5 bases). Germline CDR1 is ENHRY and CDR2 is SYGVKD. V dropped 4 bases and J dropped 0 bases, with 19 bases sitting between them. The CDR3 runs to 17 residues. This chain's CDR3 is CAISGLPNSADSYEQYF. CDR3 sequence (DNA): TGTGCCATCAGTGGACTACCAAACAGTGCCGACTCCTACGAGCAGTACTTC.

V gene TRBV18 combines with J gene TRBJ2-7; 13 bases align to TRBD2. There are 16 residues in the CDR3. V lost 4 bases, J lost 2 bases, and 5 bases stayed unmatched. CDR1 is KGHSH, CDR2 LQKENI, per germline. The CDR3 is CASSRPTSGGTYEQYF. The CDR3 bases are TGTGCCAGCTCACGCCCGACTAGCGGGGGGACCTACGAGCAGTACTTC.

This chain connects TRBV1 to TRBJ1-2; the table's D call of TRBD1 was not tested on the DNA. TRBV1 is noted as a pseudogene. This CDR3 spans 13 amino acids. For the CDR3, the DNA is TGCACCAGCAGCCAAGCTTGTTGGGCTGGCTACACCTTC. This codes for CTSSQACWAGYTF.

The V gene is TRBV7-8, the J gene TRBJ2-7; D possibly corresponds to TRBD2 (5 bases). CDR1 and CDR2 from the germline V gene are SGHVS and FQNEAQ. The V end lost 8 bases, the J end lost 4 bases, and 27 bases lay between the germline ends. The CDR3 has 17 amino acids. The CDR3 reads CASSVMGFSGSGYEQYF. CDR3 DNA sequence: TGTGCCAGCTCAGTTATGGGGTTCTCGGGGAGTGGATACGAGCAGTACTTC.

The V call is TRBV7-9, the J call TRBJ2-5; D gene ambiguous. Deletions cut 9 bases from V and 1 base from J, with 12 bases between. The CDR3 is 13 residues long. CDR1 and CDR2 from the germline V gene are SEHNR and FQNEAQ (reference sequence). The CDR3 coding sequence is TGTGCCAGTACCCCCTCGGGCCAAGAGACCCAGTACTTC. Its protein product is CASTPSGQETQYF.

This clone appeared a single time. The chain carries TRBV20-1 and TRBJ2-7, with TRBD2 as a possible D gene (7 bases). The germline gives CDR1 DFQATT, CDR2 SNEGSKA (reference sequence). V was cut by 3 bases and J by 11 bases, with 17 bases left in between. The CDR3 contains 12 residues. Here the CDR3 reads CSASPRGAGKYF. DNA for the CDR3: TGCAGTGCTAGTCCCCGGGGGGCGGGCAAGTACTTC.